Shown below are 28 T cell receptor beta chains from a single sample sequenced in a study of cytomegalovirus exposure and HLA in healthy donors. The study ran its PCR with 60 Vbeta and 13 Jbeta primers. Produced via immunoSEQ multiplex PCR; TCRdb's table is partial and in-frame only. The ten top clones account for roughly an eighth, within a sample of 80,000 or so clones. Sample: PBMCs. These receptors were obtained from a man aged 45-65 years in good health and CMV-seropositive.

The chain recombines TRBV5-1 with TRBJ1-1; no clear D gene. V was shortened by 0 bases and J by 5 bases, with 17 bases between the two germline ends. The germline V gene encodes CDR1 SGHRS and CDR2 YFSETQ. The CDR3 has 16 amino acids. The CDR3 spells CASSLGSSTVRTEAFF. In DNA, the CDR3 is TGCGCCAGCAGCTTGGGCTCCTCGACGGTGAGGACTGAAGCTTTCTTT.

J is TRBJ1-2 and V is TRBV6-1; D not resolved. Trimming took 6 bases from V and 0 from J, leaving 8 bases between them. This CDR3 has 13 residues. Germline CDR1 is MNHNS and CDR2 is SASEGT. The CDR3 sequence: CASRLGANYGYTF. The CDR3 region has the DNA TGTGCCAGCAGGCTGGGAGCTAACTATGGCTACACCTTC.

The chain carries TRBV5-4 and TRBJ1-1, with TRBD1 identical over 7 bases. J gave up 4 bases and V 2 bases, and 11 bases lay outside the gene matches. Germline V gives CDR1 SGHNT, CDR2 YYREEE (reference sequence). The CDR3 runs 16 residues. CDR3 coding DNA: TGTGCCAGCAGCTTTGTCCAGGGGGGAGGTGGCACTGAAGCTTTCTTT. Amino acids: CASSFVQGGGGTEAFF.

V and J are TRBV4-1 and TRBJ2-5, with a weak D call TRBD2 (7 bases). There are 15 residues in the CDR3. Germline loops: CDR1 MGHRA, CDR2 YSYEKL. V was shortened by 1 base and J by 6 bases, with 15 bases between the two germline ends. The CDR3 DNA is TGCGCCAGCAGCCAAGGAGGGGGGGCGGGAAAGACCCAGTACTTC. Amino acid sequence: CASSQGGGAGKTQYF.

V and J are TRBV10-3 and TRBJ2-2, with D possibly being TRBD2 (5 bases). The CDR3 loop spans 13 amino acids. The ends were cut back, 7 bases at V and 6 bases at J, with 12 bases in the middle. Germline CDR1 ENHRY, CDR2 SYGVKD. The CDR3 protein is CAITPEEAGELFF. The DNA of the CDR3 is TGTGCCATCACCCCGGAGGAGGCCGGGGAGCTGTTTTTT.

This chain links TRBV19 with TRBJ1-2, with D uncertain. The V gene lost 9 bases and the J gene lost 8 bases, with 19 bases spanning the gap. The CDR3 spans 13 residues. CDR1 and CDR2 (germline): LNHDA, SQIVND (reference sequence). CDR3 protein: CASPLQEGGGYTF. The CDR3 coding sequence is TGTGCCAGCCCACTCCAAGAAGGAGGAGGCTACACCTTC.

In DNA form, the CDR3 reads TGCGCCAGCAGCTTGGGGGCCCTTTCGGGGAATGAGCAGTTCTTC. Its translation is CASSLGALSGNEQFF. V is TRBV5-1 and J is TRBJ2-1, with TRBD2 as a possible D gene (5 bases). With 0 bases removed from V and 7 bases from J, the gap between germline ends came to 14 bases. The CDR3 contains 15 residues. Germline loops: CDR1 SGHRS, CDR2 YFSETQ.

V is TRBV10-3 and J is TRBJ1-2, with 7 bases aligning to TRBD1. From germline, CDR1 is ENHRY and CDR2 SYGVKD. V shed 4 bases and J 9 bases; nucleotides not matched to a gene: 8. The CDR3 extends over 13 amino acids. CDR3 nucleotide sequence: TGTGCCATCAGTGTTGTCCAGGGGGAAAGCTACACCTTC. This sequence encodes CAISVVQGESYTF.

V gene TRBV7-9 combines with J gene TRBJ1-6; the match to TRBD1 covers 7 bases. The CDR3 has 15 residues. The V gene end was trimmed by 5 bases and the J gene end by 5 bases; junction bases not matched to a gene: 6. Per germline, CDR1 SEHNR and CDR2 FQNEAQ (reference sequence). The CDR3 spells CASSGGQNDNSPLHF. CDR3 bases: TGTGCCAGCAGCGGGGGACAGAATGATAATTCACCCCTCCACTTT.

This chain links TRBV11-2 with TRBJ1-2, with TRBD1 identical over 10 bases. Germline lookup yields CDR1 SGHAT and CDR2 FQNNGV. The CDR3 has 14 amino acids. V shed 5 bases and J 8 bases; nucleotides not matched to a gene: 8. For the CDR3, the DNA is TGTGCCAGCAGCCCCCTGGGACAGGGGCACGGCTACACCTTC. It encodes CASSPLGQGHGYTF.

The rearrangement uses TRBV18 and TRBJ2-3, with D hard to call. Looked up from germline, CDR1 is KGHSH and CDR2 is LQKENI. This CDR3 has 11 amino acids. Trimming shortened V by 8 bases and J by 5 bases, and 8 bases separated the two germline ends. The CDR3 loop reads CASRRRDTQYF. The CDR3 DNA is TGTGCCAGCCGCAGAAGAGATACGCAGTATTTT.

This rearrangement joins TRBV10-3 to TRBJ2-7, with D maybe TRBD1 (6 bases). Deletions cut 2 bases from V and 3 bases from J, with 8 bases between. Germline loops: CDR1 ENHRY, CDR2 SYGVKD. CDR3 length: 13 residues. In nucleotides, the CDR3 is TGTGCCATCAGTGAGACAGGGAACTACGAGCAGTACTTC. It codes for CAISETGNYEQYF.

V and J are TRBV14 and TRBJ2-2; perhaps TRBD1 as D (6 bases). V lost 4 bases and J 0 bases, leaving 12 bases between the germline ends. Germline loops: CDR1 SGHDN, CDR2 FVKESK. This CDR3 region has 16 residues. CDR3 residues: CASSPGTHANTGELFF. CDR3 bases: TGTGCCAGCAGCCCCGGGACACACGCGAACACCGGGGAGCTGTTTTTT.

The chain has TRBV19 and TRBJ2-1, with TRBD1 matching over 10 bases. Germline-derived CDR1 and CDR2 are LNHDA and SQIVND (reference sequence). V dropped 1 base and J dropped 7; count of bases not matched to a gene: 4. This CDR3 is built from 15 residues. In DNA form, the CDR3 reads TGTGCCAGTAGTATAGGACAGGGGGCGGAAAATGAGCAGTTCTTC. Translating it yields CASSIGQGAENEQFF.

CDR3 sequence: CASNQGQENYGYTF. Here the CDR3 DNA reads TGTGCCAGTAACCAGGGGCAAGAGAACTATGGCTACACCTTC. V is TRBV19 and J is TRBJ1-2; D may be TRBD1 (6 bases). Trimming took 7 bases from V and 2 from J, leaving 14 bases between them. The CDR3 length is 14 residues. Germline lookup yields CDR1 LNHDA and CDR2 SQIVND (reference sequence).

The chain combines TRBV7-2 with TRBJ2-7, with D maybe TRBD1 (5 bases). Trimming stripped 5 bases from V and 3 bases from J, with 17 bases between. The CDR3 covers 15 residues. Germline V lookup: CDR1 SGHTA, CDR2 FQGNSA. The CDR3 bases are TGTGCCAGCAGCCCGGTGACAGTACCTTACTACGAGCAGTACTTC. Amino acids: CASSPVTVPYYEQYF.

The CDR3 bases are TGTGCCAGCAGTTTAGCGGGGGGGCGGGAGACCCAGTACTTC. It translates to CASSLAGGRETQYF. V and J are TRBV27 and TRBJ2-5; 9 bases line up with TRBD2. The junction had 3 bases not matched to a gene; V was cut back by 2 bases and J by 5 bases. Germline V gene lookup returns CDR1 MNHEY and CDR2 SMNVEV (reference sequence). This CDR3 region has 14 residues.

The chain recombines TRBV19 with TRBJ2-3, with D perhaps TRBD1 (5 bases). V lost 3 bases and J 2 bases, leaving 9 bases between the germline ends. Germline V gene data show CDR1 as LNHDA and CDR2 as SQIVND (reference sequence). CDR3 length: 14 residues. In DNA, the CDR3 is TGTGCCAGTAGTATCAGGGTCCACACAGATACGCAGTATTTT. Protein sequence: CASSIRVHTDTQYF.

CDR3 region: CASSEGVGEANYGYTF. In DNA, the CDR3 is TGTGCCAGCAGTGAAGGTGTAGGGGAAGCCAACTATGGCTACACCTTC. This chain uses TRBV6-1 with TRBJ1-2; D is perhaps TRBD1 (5 bases). This CDR3 contains 16 residues. Germline CDR1 reads MNHNS; CDR2 reads SASEGT. V shed 1 base and J shed 2 bases, with 14 bases lying between them.

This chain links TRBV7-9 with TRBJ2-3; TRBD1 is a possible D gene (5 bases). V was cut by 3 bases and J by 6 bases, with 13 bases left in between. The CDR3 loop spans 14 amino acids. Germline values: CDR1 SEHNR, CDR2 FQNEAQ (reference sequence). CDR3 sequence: CASSLGGHLDTQYF. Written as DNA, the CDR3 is TGTGCCAGCAGCTTGGGCGGACATTTGGATACGCAGTATTTT.

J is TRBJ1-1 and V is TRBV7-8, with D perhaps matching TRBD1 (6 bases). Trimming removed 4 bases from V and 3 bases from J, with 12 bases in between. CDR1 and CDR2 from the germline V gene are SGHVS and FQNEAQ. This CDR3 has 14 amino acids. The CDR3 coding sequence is TGTGCCAGCAGCTACTTAGGGGGTCACACTGAAGCTTTCTTT. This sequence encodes CASSYLGGHTEAFF.

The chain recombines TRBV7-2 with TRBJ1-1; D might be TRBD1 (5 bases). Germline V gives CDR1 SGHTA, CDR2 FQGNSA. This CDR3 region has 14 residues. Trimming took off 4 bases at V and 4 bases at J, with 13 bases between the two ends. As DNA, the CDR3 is TGTGCCAGCAGCTCCCGACAGTTCCCCACTGAAGCTTTCTTT. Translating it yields CASSSRQFPTEAFF.

CDR3 nucleotide sequence: TGTGCCAGCAGCTCCCTGGAAGCAGGCATGGAGACCCAGTACTTC. Its translation: CASSSLEAGMETQYF. This chain connects TRBV5-8 to TRBJ2-5, with D unresolved. The CDR3 has 15 residues. Germline CDR1 and CDR2: SGHTS and YDEGEE. V lost 3 bases to trimming and J lost 5 bases, with 17 bases between them. The full variable domain, with the rest looked up from reference TRBV5-8 and TRBJ2-5, is EAGVTQSPTHLIKTRGQQATLRCSPISGHTSVYWYQQALGLGLQFLLWYDEGEERNRGNFPPRFSGRQFPNYSSELNVNALELEDSALYLCASSSLEAGMETQYFGPGTRLLVL.

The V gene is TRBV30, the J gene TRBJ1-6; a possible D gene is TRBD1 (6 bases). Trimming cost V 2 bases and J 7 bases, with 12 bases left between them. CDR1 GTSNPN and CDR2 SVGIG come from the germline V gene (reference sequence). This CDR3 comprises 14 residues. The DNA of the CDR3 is TGTGCCTGGAGTCAGGACAGCCCAAATTCACCCCTCCACTTT. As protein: CAWSQDSPNSPLHF.

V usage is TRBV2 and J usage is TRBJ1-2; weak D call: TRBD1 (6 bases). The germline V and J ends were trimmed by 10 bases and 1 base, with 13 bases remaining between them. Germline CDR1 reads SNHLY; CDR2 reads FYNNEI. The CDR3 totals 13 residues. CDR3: CATLGGNNYGYTF. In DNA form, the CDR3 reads TGTGCCACTCTAGGGGGAAATAACTATGGCTACACCTTC. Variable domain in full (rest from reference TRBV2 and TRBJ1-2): EPEVTQTPSHQVTQMGQEVILRCVPISNHLYFYWYRQILGQKVEFLVSFYNNEISEKSEIFDDQFSVERPDGSNFTLKIRSTKLEDSAMYFCATLGGNNYGYTFGSGTRLTVV.

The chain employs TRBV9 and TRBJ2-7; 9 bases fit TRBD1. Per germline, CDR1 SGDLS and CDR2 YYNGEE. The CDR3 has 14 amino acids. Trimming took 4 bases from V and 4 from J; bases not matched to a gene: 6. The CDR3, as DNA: TGTGCCAGCAGCCCGGGGACAGGGAAATACGAGCAGTACTTC. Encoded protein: CASSPGTGKYEQYF. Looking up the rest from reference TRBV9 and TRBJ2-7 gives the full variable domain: DSGVTQTPKHLITATGQRVTLRCSPRSGDLSVYWYQQSLDQGLQFLIQYYNGEERAKGNILERFSAQQFPDLHSELNLSSLELGDSALYFCASSPGTGKYEQYFGPGTRLTVT.

The CDR3 DNA reads TGTGCCAGCAGTTACCGCGGGGATCAGCCCCAGCATTTT. This translates into CASSYRGDQPQHF. The V call is TRBV6-5, the J call TRBJ1-5; D uncertain. Germline CDR1 and CDR2: MNHEY and SVGAGI. Deletions cut 2 bases from V and 5 bases from J, with 7 bases between. The CDR3 spans 13 residues.

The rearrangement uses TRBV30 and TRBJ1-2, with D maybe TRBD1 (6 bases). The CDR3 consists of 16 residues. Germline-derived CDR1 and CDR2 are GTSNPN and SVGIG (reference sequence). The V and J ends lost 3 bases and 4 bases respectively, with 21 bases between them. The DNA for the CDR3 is TGTGCCTGGAGACGCGAACAGGGAGGGGAAGGCTATGGCTACACCTTC. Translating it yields CAWRREQGGEGYGYTF.